These 20 T cell receptor beta chains share one sample of origin, sequenced in a study of identical twins. From the 5' RACE reads, TCRdb called clonotypes with MiXCR, one entry per CDR3 protein. The repertoire consists of 250,000 or so distinct CDR3 sequences, with about 13% occurring once and the leading ten covering about 4%. These data were also filed under a second study, of yellow fever vaccine responses in identical twins.

Sequenced material: memory (CD45RO+) T cells sorted from blood. Receptor source: a woman aged 18-30 years in good health.

This clonotype was found many times. The chain employs TRBV29-1 and TRBJ1-2; D not resolved. Per germline, CDR1 SQVTM and CDR2 ANQGSEA. This CDR3 comprises 12 residues. Trimming stripped 4 bases from V and 5 bases from J, with 11 bases between. The DNA of the CDR3 is TGCAGCGTTGCAGGACGGCAATATGGCTACACCTTC. This gives the protein CSVAGRQYGYTF.

The chain couples TRBV11-2 to TRBJ2-3, with 7 bases lining up with TRBD2. The CDR3 covers 15 residues. Trimming cost V 5 bases and J 0 bases; bases outside gene matches: 5. Germline CDR1 reads SGHAT; CDR2 reads FQNNGV. The CDR3 DNA reads as TGTGCCAGCAGCCCCAGCGGGATAAGCACAGATACGCAGTATTTT. Protein product: CASSPSGISTDTQYF.

The sample holds many counts of this clonotype. The chain uses TRBV6-2 or TRBV6-3 and TRBJ2-2; D is possibly TRBD1 or TRBD2 (6 bases each). This CDR3 has 14 residues. The V gene's germline CDR1 is MNHEY and CDR2 SVGEGT. V shed 6 bases and J shed 3 bases, with 11 bases lying between them. Written as DNA, the CDR3 is TGTGCCAGCAGCGGGGGCGCGGACACCGGGGAGCTGTTTTTT. Translating it yields CASSGGADTGELFF.

The J gene is TRBJ2-3, the V gene TRBV15; 8 bases line up with TRBD2. V was clipped by 1 base and J by 2 bases; unmatched bases: 5. The germline CDR1 and CDR2 sequences are LNHNV and YYDKDF (reference sequence). The CDR3 spans 16 residues. The CDR3 DNA follows: TGTGCCACCAGCAGAGTGGTGCGGGAGGCCACAGATACGCAGTATTTT. Its translation is CATSRVVREATDTQYF.

The rearrangement links TRBV7-9 to TRBJ1-3; D possibly corresponds to TRBD1 (6 bases). V lost 5 bases and J 0 bases, leaving 11 bases between the germline ends. Looked up from germline, CDR1 is SEHNR and CDR2 is FQNEAQ (reference sequence). This CDR3 is built from 15 residues. The CDR3 protein is CASSPYRVSGNTIYF. CDR3 nucleotide sequence: TGTGCCAGCAGCCCGTACAGGGTCTCTGGAAACACCATATATTTT.

CDR3 residues: CASSLSGGNIQYF. The CDR3 region has the DNA TGTGCCAGCAGCTTATCCGGGGGCAACATTCAGTACTTC. The chain links TRBV7-2 to TRBJ2-4; D is possibly TRBD1 or TRBD2 (6 bases each). Germline CDR1 SGHTA, CDR2 FQGNSA. CDR3 size: 13 residues. V lost 2 bases and J 7 bases, leaving 9 bases between the germline ends.

CDR3 sequence reads: CASIPRGLAEYEQYF. CDR3 sequence (DNA): TGTGCCAGCATCCCAAGAGGACTAGCGGAATACGAGCAGTACTTC. The chain uses TRBV28 and TRBJ2-7; 10 bases match TRBD2. The length of the CDR3 is 15 residues. Per the germline V gene, CDR1 is MDHEN and CDR2 is SYDVKM. V lost 7 bases to trimming and J lost 4 bases; unmatched junction nucleotides: 10.

This rearrangement joins TRBV27 to TRBJ2-7; D may match TRBD1 or TRBD2 (6 bases each). With 4 bases removed from V and 3 bases from J, the gap between germline ends came to 13 bases. Germline values: CDR1 MNHEY, CDR2 SMNVEV (reference sequence). The CDR3 consists of 14 residues. The CDR3 here is CASSSQGGYYEQYF. CDR3 in DNA: TGTGCCAGCAGTTCCCAAGGGGGGTACTACGAGCAGTACTTC.

Many counts were recorded for this clonotype. This chain joins TRBV5-5 and TRBJ1-5; D is possibly TRBD1 (6 bases). Per germline, CDR1 SGHKS and CDR2 YYEKEE (reference sequence). This CDR3 is built from 14 residues. V shed 4 bases and J shed 6 bases, with 14 bases lying between them. CDR3 sequence reads: CASSNLQGGQPQHF. CDR3 sequence (DNA): TGTGCCAGCAGCAATCTACAGGGAGGTCAGCCCCAGCATTTT.

This chain joins TRBV4-2 and TRBJ2-1; TRBD2 aligns across 8 bases. The CDR3 sequence is 16 residues long. Germline V gene data show CDR1 as LGHNA and CDR2 as YNFKEQ. J was trimmed by 1 base and V by 4 bases; bases with no gene match: 6. The chain's CDR3 is CASSPDASGSYNEQFF. The CDR3 region has the DNA TGTGCCAGCAGCCCGGACGCTAGCGGGTCCTACAATGAGCAGTTCTTC.

This clonotype occurred many times. This chain links TRBV12-3 or TRBV12-4 with TRBJ1-5, with a tentative D call TRBD1 (5 bases). Trimming pared 5 bases from V and 4 bases from J, leaving 15 bases between. CDR3 length equals 15 residues. The CDR3 nucleotides are TGTGCCAGCAGTGCAAATGGGGGGGGGAATCAGCCCCAGCATTTT. Protein product: CASSANGGGNQPQHF.

The chain joins TRBV7-8 to TRBJ2-2; 11 nucleotides line up with TRBD2. This CDR3 contains 18 residues. From germline, CDR1 is SGHVS and CDR2 FQNEAQ. The V gene end was trimmed by 6 bases and the J gene end by 4 bases; junction bases not matched to a gene: 13. In nucleotides, the CDR3 is TGTGCCAGCAGTTCGCTAATTGGTAGCGGGGGGGTCACCGGGGAGCTGTTTTTT. This translates into CASSSLIGSGGVTGELFF.

At least ten counts were recorded for this clonotype. The junction departs from the called germline gene at one end, perhaps through a read error. V usage is TRBV7-7 and J usage is TRBJ2-2, with D tentatively TRBD2 (7 bases). The CDR3 spans 13 residues. CDR1 is SSHAT and CDR2 is FNYEAQ in the germline V gene (reference sequence). CDR3 nucleotides: TGTGCTAGCAGCACAGGGACTATCGGGGAGCTGTTTTTT. Translation gives CASSTGTIGELFF.

In this sample, this clonotype turned up many times. This chain links TRBV24-1 with TRBJ2-1, with D possibly matching TRBD2 (7 bases). This CDR3 is 15 amino acids long. V lost 3 bases and J lost 5, with 13 bases in between. Germline CDR1 and CDR2: KGHDR and SFDVKD. The CDR3: CATSDAGGHDNEQFF. The CDR3 region has the DNA TGTGCCACCAGTGATGCCGGGGGGCACGACAATGAGCAGTTCTTC.

The rearrangement joins TRBV20-1 to TRBJ2-7; D call uncertain. V was pared by 1 base and J by 2 bases, with 6 bases between. The CDR3 covers 12 residues. The germline gives CDR1 DFQATT, CDR2 SNEGSKA (reference sequence). The CDR3 sequence: CSARVRAYEQYF. For the CDR3, the DNA is TGCAGTGCTAGAGTTAGGGCCTACGAGCAGTACTTC.

The sample holds many counts of this clonotype. The rearrangement links TRBV7-9 to TRBJ2-7, with D possibly being TRBD1 or TRBD2 (6 bases each). Germline V gene sequence: CDR1 SEHNR, CDR2 FQNEAQ (reference sequence). V gave up 3 bases and J gave up 3 bases, with 9 bases separating them. This CDR3 comprises 13 residues. CDR3 nucleotide sequence: TGTGCCAGCAGCTTTGGGGGGCTCTACGAGCAGTACTTC. It codes for CASSFGGLYEQYF.

This clonotype was seen repeatedly, ten times or more. V gene TRBV28 combines with J gene TRBJ2-3, with 10 bases aligning to TRBD2. The CDR3 spans 16 residues. V lost 1 base to trimming and J lost 4 bases; unmatched junction nucleotides: 5. The germline gives CDR1 MDHEN, CDR2 SYDVKM. This chain's CDR3 is CASSLSAGGGADTQYF. CDR3 nucleotide sequence: TGTGCCAGCAGTTTATCAGCGGGAGGGGGGGCAGATACGCAGTATTTT.

The rearrangement links TRBV20-1 to TRBJ2-1, with TRBD2 as a possible D gene (5 bases). The CDR3 covers 12 residues. Germline V gives CDR1 DFQATT, CDR2 SNEGSKA (reference sequence). V lost 3 bases and J lost 3, with 6 bases in between. In DNA, the CDR3 is TGCAGTGCTAGCGGGATCTACAATGAGCAGTTCTTC. Its translation: CSASGIYNEQFF.

The rearrangement links TRBV20-1 to TRBJ2-7; TRBD2 agrees at 9 bases. The CDR3 totals 13 residues. Per the germline V gene, CDR1 is DFQATT and CDR2 is SNEGSKA (reference sequence). V was clipped by 3 bases and J by 7 bases; unmatched bases: 7. The CDR3 region has the DNA TGCAGTGCTAGTTTAGCGGGAGCTAATGAGCAGTACTTC. Its translation is CSASLAGANEQYF.

This clonotype has only a few counts. CDR3 loop: CASSLVTDTSYNEQFF. CDR3 DNA: TGCGCCAGCAGCTTGGTTACGGACACGTCCTACAATGAGCAGTTCTTC. This chain joins TRBV5-1 and TRBJ2-1, with D perhaps matching TRBD1 (5 bases). CDR1 and CDR2 from the germline V gene are SGHRS and YFSETQ. V was shortened by 0 bases and J by 1 base, with 11 bases between the two germline ends. The CDR3 has 16 amino acids.